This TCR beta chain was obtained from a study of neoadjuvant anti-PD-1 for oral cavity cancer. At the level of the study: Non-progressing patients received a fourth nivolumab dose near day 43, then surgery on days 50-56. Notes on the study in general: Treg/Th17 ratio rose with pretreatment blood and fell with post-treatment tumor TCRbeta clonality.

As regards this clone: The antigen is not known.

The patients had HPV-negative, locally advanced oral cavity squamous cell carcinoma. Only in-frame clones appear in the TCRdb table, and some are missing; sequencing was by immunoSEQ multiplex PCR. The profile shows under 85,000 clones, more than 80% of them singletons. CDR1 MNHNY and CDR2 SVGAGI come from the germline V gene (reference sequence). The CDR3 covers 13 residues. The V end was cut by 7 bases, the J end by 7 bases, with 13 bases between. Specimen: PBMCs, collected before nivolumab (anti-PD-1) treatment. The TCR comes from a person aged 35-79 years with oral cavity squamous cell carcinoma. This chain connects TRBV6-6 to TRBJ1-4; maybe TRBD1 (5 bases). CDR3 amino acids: CASNAGVREKLFF. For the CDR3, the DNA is TGTGCCAGCAATGCGGGGGTGCGTGAAAAACTGTTTTTT.